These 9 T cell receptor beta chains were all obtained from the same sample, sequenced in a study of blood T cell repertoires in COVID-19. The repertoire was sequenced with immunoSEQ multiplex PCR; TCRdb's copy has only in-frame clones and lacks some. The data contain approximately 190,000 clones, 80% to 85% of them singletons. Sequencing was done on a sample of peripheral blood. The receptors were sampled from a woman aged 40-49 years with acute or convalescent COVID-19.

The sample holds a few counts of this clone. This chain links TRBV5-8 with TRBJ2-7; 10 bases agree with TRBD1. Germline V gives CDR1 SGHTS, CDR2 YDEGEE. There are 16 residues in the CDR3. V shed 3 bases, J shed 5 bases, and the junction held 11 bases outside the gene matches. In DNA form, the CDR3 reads TGTGCCAGCAGCTCAGGACAGGGGGTCTTGGCGGACGAGCAGTACTTC. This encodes CASSSGQGVLADEQYF.

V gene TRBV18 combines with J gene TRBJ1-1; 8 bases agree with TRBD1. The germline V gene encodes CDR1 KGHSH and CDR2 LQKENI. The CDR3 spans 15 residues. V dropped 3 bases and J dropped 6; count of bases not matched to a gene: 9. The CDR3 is CASSPPTGAGAEAFF. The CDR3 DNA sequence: TGTGCCAGCTCACCCCCGACAGGGGCGGGGGCTGAAGCTTTCTTT.

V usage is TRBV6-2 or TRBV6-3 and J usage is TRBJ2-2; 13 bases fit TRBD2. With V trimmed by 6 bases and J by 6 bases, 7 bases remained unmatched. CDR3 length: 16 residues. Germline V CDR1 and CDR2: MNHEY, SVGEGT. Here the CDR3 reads CASSDGLAGESGELFF. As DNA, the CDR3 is TGTGCCAGCAGCGATGGACTAGCGGGGGAATCCGGGGAGCTGTTTTTT.

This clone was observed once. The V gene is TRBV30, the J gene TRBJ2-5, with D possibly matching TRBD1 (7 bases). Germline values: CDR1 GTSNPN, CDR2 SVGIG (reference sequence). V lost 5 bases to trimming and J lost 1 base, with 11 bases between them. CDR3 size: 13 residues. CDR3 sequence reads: CAWSQGGQETQYF. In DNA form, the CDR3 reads TGTGCCTGGTCGCAGGGGGGCCAAGAGACCCAGTACTTC. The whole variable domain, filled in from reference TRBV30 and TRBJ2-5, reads SQTIHQWPATLVQPVGSPLSLECTVEGTSNPNLYWYRQAAGRGLQLLFYSVGIGQISSEVPQNLSASRPQDRQFILSSKKLLLSDSGFYLCAWSQGGQETQYFGPGTRLLVL.

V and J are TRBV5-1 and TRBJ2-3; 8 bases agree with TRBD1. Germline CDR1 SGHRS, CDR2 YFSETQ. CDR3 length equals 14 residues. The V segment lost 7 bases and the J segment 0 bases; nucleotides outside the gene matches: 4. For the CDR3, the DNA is TGCGCCAGCGGGGACAGGAGTAGCACAGATACGCAGTATTTT. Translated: CASGDRSSTDTQYF.

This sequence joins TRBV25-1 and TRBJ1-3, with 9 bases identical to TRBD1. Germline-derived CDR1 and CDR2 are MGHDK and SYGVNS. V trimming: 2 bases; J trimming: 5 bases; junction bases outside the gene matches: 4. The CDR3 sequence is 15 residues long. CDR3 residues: CASSEDRGTRNTIYF. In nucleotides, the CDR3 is TGTGCCAGCAGTGAAGACAGGGGGACAAGAAACACCATATATTTT. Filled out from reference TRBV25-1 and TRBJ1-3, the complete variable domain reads EADIYQTPRYLVIGTGKKITLECSQTMGHDKMYWYQQDPGMELHLIHYSYGVNSTEKGDLSSESTVSRIRTEHFPLTLESARPSHTSQYLCASSEDRGTRNTIYFGEGSWLTVV.

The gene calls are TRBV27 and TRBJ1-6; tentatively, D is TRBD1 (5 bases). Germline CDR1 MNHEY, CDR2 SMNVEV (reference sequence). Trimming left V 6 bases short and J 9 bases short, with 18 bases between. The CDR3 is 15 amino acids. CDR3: CASSLGRMGSSPLHF. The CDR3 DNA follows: TGTGCCAGCAGCCTGGGGCGGATGGGTTCTTCACCCCTCCACTTT.

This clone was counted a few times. CDR3 in DNA: TGTGCCAGTAGTCCTTGGACAGGGATGACTGGCTACACCTTC. This gives the protein CASSPWTGMTGYTF. The chain recombines TRBV19 with TRBJ1-2; 8 nucleotides agree with TRBD1. In germline, CDR1 is LNHDA, CDR2 SQIVND (reference sequence). This CDR3 is 14 amino acids long. V gave up 5 bases and J gave up 7 bases; unmatched junction bases: 9.

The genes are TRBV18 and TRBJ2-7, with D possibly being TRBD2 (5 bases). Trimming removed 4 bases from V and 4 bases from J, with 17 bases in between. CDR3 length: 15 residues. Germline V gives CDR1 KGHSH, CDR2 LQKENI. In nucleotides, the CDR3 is TGTGCCAGCTCACTAAGACAATCCCCGGGGTACGAGCAGTACTTC. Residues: CASSLRQSPGYEQYF.